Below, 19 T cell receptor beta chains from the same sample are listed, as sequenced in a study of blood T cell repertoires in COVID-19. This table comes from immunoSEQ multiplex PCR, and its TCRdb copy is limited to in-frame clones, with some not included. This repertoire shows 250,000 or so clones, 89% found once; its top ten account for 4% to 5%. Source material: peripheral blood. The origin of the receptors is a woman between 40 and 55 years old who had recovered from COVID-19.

The CDR3 nucleotides are TGTGCCAGCAGTTCCAGTTATGGCTACACCTTC. Translated, it gives CASSSSYGYTF. The J gene is TRBJ1-2, the V gene TRBV6-2 or TRBV6-3; D gene ambiguous. The germline V and J ends were trimmed by 4 bases and 5 bases, with 5 bases remaining between them. Germline-derived CDR1 and CDR2 are MNHEY and SVGEGT. The CDR3 has 11 residues.

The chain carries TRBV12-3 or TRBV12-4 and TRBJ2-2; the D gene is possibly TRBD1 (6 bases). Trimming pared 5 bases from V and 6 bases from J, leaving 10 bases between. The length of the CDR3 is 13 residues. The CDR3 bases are TGTGCCAGCAGTCCAAGACAGGCCGGGGAGCTGTTTTTT. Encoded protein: CASSPRQAGELFF.

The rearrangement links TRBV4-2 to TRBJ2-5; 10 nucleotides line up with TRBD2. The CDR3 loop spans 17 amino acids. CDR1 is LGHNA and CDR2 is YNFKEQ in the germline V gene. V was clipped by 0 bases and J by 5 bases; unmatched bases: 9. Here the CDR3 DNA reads TGTGCCAGCAGCCAAGAGCTTCTAGCGGGGGCCCCGGAGACCCAGTACTTC. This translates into CASSQELLAGAPETQYF.

CDR3 residues: CAISESPDGANEKLFF. CDR3 nucleotide sequence: TGTGCCATCAGTGAGTCTCCGGATGGAGCTAATGAAAAACTGTTTTTT. This rearrangement joins TRBV10-3 to TRBJ1-4, with unresolved D. This CDR3 is built from 16 residues. Trimming removed 0 bases from V and 3 bases from J, with 11 bases in between. Germline V gives CDR1 ENHRY, CDR2 SYGVKD.

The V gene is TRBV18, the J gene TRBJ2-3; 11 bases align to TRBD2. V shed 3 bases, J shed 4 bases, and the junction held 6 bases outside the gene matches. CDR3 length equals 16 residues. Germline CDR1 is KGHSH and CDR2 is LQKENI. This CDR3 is CASSPLAGGESDTQYF. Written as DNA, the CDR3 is TGTGCCAGCTCACCGCTAGCGGGAGGAGAATCAGATACGCAGTATTTT.

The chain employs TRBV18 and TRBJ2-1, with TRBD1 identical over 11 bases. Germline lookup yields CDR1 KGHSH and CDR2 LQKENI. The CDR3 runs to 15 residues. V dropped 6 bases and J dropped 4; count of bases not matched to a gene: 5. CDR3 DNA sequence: TGTGCCAGCTCGCCCGGACAGGGGGCGTACAATGAGCAGTTCTTC. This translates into CASSPGQGAYNEQFF.

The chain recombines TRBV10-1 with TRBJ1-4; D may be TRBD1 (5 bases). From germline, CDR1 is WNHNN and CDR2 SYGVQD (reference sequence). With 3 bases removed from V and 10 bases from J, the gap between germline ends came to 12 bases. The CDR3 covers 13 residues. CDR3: CASSDRAGGKLFF. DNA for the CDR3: TGCGCCAGCAGTGACCGCGCGGGGGGAAAACTGTTTTTT.

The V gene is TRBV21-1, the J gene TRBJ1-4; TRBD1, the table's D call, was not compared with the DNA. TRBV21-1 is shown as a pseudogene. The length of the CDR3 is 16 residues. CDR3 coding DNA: TGTGCCAGCAGCAAGGACAGGGGGTTGGAGAATGAAAAACTGTTTTTT. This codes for CASSKDRGLENEKLFF.

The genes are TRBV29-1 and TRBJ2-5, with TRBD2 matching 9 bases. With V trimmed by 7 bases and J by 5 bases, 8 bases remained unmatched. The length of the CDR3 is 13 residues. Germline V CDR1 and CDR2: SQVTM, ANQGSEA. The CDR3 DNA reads TGCAGCGATCTGTTGGCGGGAGGGGAGACCCAGTACTTC. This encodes CSDLLAGGETQYF.

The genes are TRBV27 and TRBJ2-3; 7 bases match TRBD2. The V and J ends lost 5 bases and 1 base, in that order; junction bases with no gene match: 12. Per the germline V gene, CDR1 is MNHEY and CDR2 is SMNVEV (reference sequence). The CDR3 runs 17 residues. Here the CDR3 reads CASSTREVAGGTDTQYF. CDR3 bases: TGTGCCAGCAGTACTAGGGAGGTAGCGGGCGGCACAGATACGCAGTATTTT.

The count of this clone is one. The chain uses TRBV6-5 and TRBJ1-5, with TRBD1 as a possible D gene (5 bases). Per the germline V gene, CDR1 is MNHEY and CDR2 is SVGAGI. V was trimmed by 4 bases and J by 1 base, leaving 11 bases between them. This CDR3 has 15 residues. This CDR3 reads CASSSIGVSNQPQHF. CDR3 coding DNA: TGTGCCAGCAGTTCTATAGGGGTAAGCAATCAGCCCCAGCATTTT.

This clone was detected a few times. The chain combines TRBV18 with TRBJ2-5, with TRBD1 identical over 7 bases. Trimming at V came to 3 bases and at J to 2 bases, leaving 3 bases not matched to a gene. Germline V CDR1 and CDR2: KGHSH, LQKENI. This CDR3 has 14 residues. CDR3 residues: CASSPPGQQETQYF. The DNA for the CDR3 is TGTGCCAGCTCACCCCCGGGACAGCAAGAGACCCAGTACTTC.

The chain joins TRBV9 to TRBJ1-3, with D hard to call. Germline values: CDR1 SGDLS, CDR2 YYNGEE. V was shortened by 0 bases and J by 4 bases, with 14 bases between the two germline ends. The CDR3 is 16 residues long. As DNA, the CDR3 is TGTGCCAGCAGCGTAGATCCGGGGTGGGGAGGAAACACCATATATTTT. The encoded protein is CASSVDPGWGGNTIYF.

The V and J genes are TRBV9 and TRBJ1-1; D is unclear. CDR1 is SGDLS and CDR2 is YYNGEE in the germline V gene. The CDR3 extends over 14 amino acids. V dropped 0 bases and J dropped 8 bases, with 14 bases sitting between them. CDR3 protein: CASSVANPPGEAFF. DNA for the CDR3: TGTGCCAGCAGCGTAGCTAATCCGCCAGGCGAAGCTTTCTTT.

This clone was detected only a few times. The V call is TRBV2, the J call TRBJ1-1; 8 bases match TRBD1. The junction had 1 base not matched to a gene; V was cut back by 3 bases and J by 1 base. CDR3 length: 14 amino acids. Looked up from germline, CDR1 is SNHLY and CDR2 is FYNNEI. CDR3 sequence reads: CASSDGTGNTEAFF. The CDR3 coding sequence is TGTGCCAGCAGTGACGGGACAGGGAACACTGAAGCTTTCTTT.

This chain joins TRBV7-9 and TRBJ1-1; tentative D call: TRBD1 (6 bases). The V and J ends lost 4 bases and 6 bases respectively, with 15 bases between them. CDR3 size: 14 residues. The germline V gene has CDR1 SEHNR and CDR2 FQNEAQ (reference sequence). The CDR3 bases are TGTGCCAGCAGCTATGCTTCAGGGGTGCCTGAAGCTTTCTTT. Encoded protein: CASSYASGVPEAFF.

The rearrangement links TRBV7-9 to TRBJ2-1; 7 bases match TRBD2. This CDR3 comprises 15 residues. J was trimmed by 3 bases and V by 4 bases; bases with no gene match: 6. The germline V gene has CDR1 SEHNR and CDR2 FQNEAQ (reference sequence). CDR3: CASSSRTSGYNEQFF. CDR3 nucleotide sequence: TGTGCCAGCAGCTCCAGGACTAGTGGCTACAATGAGCAGTTCTTC. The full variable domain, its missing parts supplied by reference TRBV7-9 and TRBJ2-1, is DTGVSQNPRHKITKRGQNVTFRCDPISEHNRLYWYRQTLGQGPEFLTYFQNEAQLEKSRLLSDRFSAERPKGSFSTLEIQRTEQGDSAMYLCASSSRTSGYNEQFFGPGTRLTVL.

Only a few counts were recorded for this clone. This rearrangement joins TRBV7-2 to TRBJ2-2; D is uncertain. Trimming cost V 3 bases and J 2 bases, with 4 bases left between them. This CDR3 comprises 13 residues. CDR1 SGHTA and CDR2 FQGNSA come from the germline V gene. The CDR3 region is CASSFINTGELFF. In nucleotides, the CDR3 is TGTGCCAGCAGCTTTATCAACACCGGGGAGCTGTTTTTT.

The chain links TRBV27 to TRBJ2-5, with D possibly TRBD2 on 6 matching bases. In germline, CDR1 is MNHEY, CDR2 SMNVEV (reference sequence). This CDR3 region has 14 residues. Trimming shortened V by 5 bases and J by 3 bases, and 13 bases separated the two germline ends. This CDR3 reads CASSPRPGEETQYF. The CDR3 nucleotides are TGTGCCAGCAGTCCCCGTCCGGGGGAAGAGACCCAGTACTTC.